This T cell receptor (beta chain) was sequenced during a study of T cell responses to AZD1222 COVID-19 vaccine (TCRdb year 2021). The study in broad terms: AZD1222 recipients given second doses at about 4 weeks or at about 12 weeks were pooled, since spike-specific TCR depth and breadth were not found to differ between the two schedules. TCR sequencing was performed for more than 230 trial participants, of whom some 200 were given two doses of AZD1222 and approximately 25 were given two doses of MenACWY control vaccine. Trial participants were enrolled by age into subgroups of 18-55, 56-69 and 70-plus years, and around 150, 29 and 61 TCR-sequenced participants, respectively, were included in these subgroups.

Overall study results and their limits: After two AZD1222 doses, both the breadth and the depth of spike-specific TCRs were significantly higher than at day 0 and than in MenACWY recipients. The 56-69-year group was small, and its depth increase did not reach significance, likely because of low power. Conclusions about previously exposed vaccinees are limited because only 5 or 6 AZD1222 recipients were SARS-CoV-2 seropositive at baseline. CD4 TCRs associated with the vaccine covered the entire spike protein, and the dominant responses were in regions 160-218 and 743-854. Reportedly, close to half of the unique spike-specific TCRs recognized epitopes lying outside the regions that are mutated in the B.1.351 and B.1.1.7 variants. Most participants were white British and females outnumbered males, and the authors suggested that clonal diversity may have been underestimated. Because no day 14 peak-response samples were available, repertoires were characterized only after the peak T cell response.

In regard to this clone: No antigen is known for it. Base qualities are not recorded, but no much larger clone differs from it by a single base.

Germline trimming: 5 bases from V, 2 bases from J; junction bases outside gene matches: 7. The CDR3 covers 15 residues, taking in both the cysteine and the phenylalanine. Solely the CDR3 DNA is kept, with 45 bases framed from the first base. The germline V gene provides CDR1 SGHNT and CDR2 YENEEA. The CDR3 regions of human TCRbeta chains were analyzed by immunosequencing. The original methods were these. TCRs in the repertoires were compared against a reference library of SARS-CoV-2-specific TCRs that had been generated with the MIRA antigen-specificity platform. Breadth was defined as the fraction of unique TCRs that were SARS-CoV-2-associated. Depth was defined as the fraction of total T cells that were SARS-CoV-2-associated. Using the MIRA data, each spike-specific TCR was mapped to the spike region that the TCR reacts to and placed in a CD4 or CD8 class. Log10-transformed breadth and depth values were compared by one-way ANOVA with Sidak's multiple comparisons tests. Drawn from immuneACCESS, this table holds only the in-frame rearrangements with V and J called that TCRdb kept. Clones are partly lost; checked studies trace under half to an unresolved V gene and leave the rest unexplained. For V, J and clone size, that table is used; D and trimming come from the DNA. This sample comprises roughly 160,000 clones, roughly 90% of them detected only once. 5.5% of the sample rests with the top ten.

This sample's time point label indicates: baseline before first vaccination. The vaccinee samples were drawn from two UK trials, COV001 and COV002, one of which was a single-blind randomized controlled phase 2/3 trial testing AZD1222 (ChAdOx1 nCoV-19) in healthy adults. For TCRbeta chain sequencing, PBMC samples were collected from trial participants at day 0 and at day 28 after the second dose. This chain is built from TRBV11-3 and TRBJ2-3; TRBD2 matches 7 bases in the middle. The input for sequencing was peripheral blood, taken on day 0 of AZD1222 vaccination. The sequence was obtained from an adult in good health. The CDR3 protein is CASSLGGSSTDTQYF. The sequenced DNA is TGTGCCAGCAGCCTCGGGGGGTCCTCCACAGATACGCAGTATTTT.